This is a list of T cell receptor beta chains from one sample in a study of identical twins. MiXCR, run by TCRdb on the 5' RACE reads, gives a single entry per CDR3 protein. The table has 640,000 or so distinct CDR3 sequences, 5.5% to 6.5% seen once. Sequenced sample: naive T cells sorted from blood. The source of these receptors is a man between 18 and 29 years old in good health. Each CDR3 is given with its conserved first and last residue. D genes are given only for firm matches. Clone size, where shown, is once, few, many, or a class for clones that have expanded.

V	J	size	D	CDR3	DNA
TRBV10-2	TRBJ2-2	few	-	CASRGELELFF	TGCGCCAGCAGGGGGGAGCTGGAGCTGTTTTTT
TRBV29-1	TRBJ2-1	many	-	CSVEGLARSSYNEQFF	TGCAGCGTTGAAGGGCTAGCGAGAAGCTCCTACAATGAGCAGTTCTTC
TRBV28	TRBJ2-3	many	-	CASSPPQTGTTDTQYF	TGTGCCAGCAGTCCCCCTCAGACAGGTACCACAGATACGCAGTATTTT
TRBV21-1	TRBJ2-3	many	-	CASSKVGIDTQYF	TGTGCCAGCAGCAAAGTAGGGATAGATACGCAGTATTTT
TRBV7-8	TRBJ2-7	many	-	CASSFDSSNEQYF	TGTGCCAGCAGCTTTGATAGTAGCAACGAGCAGTACTTC
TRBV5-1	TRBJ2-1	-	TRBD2	CASSSIPGLAGTEQFF	TGCGCCAGCAGCTCTATACCGGGACTAGCGGGGACAGAGCAGTTCTTC
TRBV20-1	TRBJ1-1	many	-	CSAPPGQLNTEAFF	TGCAGTGCCCCACCTGGACAGCTGAACACTGAAGCTTTCTTT
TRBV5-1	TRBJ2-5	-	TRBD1	CASSATPGTGHETQYF	TGCGCCAGCAGCGCTACCCCCGGGACAGGGCACGAGACCCAGTACTTC
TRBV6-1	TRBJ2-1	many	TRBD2	CASCGGLGDNEQFF	TGTGCCAGCTGCGGGGGGTTGGGGGACAATGAGCAGTTCTTC
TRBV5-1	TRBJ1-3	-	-	CASSLAGQSRGNTIYF	TGCGCCAGCAGCTTGGCCGGGCAGTCCAGGGGAAACACCATATATTTT
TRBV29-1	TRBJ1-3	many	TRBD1	CSVQQGALSGNTIYF	TGCAGCGTTCAACAGGGGGCACTCTCTGGAAACACCATATATTTT
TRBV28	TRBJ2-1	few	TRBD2	CASRDPPGGKVFDNEQFF	TGTGCCAGCAGAGATCCTCCGGGGGGGAAGGTTTTCGACAATGAGCAGTTCTTC
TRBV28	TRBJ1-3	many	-	CASSTRRGSGNTIYF	TGTGCCAGCAGCACCCGACGAGGCTCTGGAAACACCATATATTTT
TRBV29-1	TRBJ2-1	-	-	CSGEYNEQFF	TGCAGCGGGGAGTACAATGAGCAGTTCTTC